A single sample gave rise to the 7 T cell receptor beta chains below, sequenced in a study of PD-L1 blockade in urothelial cancer. Repertoires were generated with immunoSEQ multiplex PCR, while TCRdb's copy carries only in-frame clones and drops some. The sample has roughly 56,000 clones, approximately 80% seen once. This specimen was PBMCs, taken around atezolizumab (anti-PD-L1) treatment. The origin of the receptors is a man between 65 and 79 years old with urothelial cancer.

This chain uses TRBV5-1 with TRBJ2-3; D possibly corresponds to TRBD2 (5 bases). V was pared by 3 bases and J by 2 bases, with 19 bases between. The germline V gene has CDR1 SGHRS and CDR2 YFSETQ. The CDR3 runs to 17 residues. DNA of the CDR3: TGCGCCAGCAGCTCCCGGTTTGGCGCGGGCAACACAGATACGCAGTATTTT. Protein sequence: CASSSRFGAGNTDTQYF.

The chain recombines TRBV5-1 with TRBJ2-5, with TRBD2 matching over 10 bases. There are 14 residues in the CDR3. The V segment lost 5 bases and the J segment 4 bases; nucleotides outside the gene matches: 5. The germline CDR1 and CDR2 sequences are SGHRS and YFSETQ. CDR3 sequence: CASRLTSGRETQYF. The CDR3 bases are TGCGCCAGCAGGTTGACTAGCGGGCGAGAGACCCAGTACTTC.

The chain has TRBV5-4 and TRBJ2-3; D is uncertain. V was shortened by 1 base and J by 1 base, with 4 bases between the two germline ends. Germline loops: CDR1 SGHNT, CDR2 YYREEE (reference sequence). CDR3 length equals 13 residues. CDR3 sequence (DNA): TGTGCCAGCAGCTTGTCTGGCACAGATACGCAGTATTTT. Residues: CASSLSGTDTQYF.

This sequence joins TRBV7-2 and TRBJ1-5, with 7 bases matching TRBD1. The V and J ends lost 1 base and 6 bases, in that order; junction bases with no gene match: 9. Germline assignment: CDR1 SGHTA and CDR2 FQGNSA. The CDR3 is 16 residues long. CDR3 DNA sequence: TGTGCCAGCAGCTTAGGTCCGGACAGGCTGAGTCAGCCCCAGCATTTT. Its protein is CASSLGPDRLSQPQHF.

This sequence joins TRBV5-1 and TRBJ2-2; weak D call: TRBD2 (7 bases). CDR1 and CDR2 (germline): SGHRS, YFSETQ. Trimming removed 0 bases from V and 3 bases from J, with 9 bases in between. This CDR3 spans 15 amino acids. CDR3 in DNA: TGCGCCAGCAGCTTGGGGGGGGGCGACACCGGGGAGCTGTTTTTT. This encodes CASSLGGGDTGELFF.

CDR3 DNA sequence: TGTGCCATCAGCTTCGCTGGAAACACCATATATTTT. Its protein product is CAISFAGNTIYF. The chain recombines TRBV10-3 with TRBJ1-3, with no clear D. The germline CDR1 and CDR2 sequences are ENHRY and SYGVKD. The CDR3 runs 12 residues. V lost 6 bases to trimming and J lost 2 bases, with 5 bases between them.

About this clone itself: The same CDR3 is also encoded by other DNA sequences in this sample. V usage is TRBV7-2 and J usage is TRBJ2-3; the D is unclear. The germline CDR1 and CDR2 sequences are SGHTA and FQGNSA. There are 15 residues in the CDR3. V was shortened by 3 bases and J by 0 bases, with 10 bases between the two germline ends. The CDR3 spells CASSLDYGSTDTQYF. The CDR3 nucleotides are TGTGCCAGCAGCTTGGATTACGGGAGCACAGATACGCAGTATTTT.